These 29 T cell receptor beta chains came from one sample sequenced in a study of T cells after yellow fever vaccination. TCRdb fed the 5' RACE reads into MiXCR, producing one record per CDR3 protein. The profile covers 340,000 or so distinct CDR3 sequences, with around an eighth appearing a single time and roughly 3% taken by the ten largest. This material consisted of CD4+ T cells sorted from PBMCs, taken 15 days after the yellow fever booster vaccination. These receptors all come from a man between 18 and 35 years old who received the YFV17D yellow fever vaccine.

The chain has TRBV29-1 and TRBJ1-5, with TRBD1 identical over 9 bases. Per germline, CDR1 SQVTM and CDR2 ANQGSEA. Trimming cost V 7 bases and J 6 bases; bases outside gene matches: 10. The CDR3 runs 14 residues. The CDR3 loop is CSAKTGGNGQPQHF. The DNA of the CDR3 is TGCAGCGCGAAAACAGGGGGCAACGGTCAGCCCCAGCATTTT.

This clonotype was picked up many times. V is TRBV29-1 and J is TRBJ2-2, with D possibly matching TRBD1 (5 bases). V lost 6 bases to trimming and J lost 1 base, with 6 bases between them. The CDR3 loop spans 12 amino acids. Per germline, CDR1 SQVTM and CDR2 ANQGSEA. The CDR3 DNA is TGCAGCGTCGGACAGAACACCGGGGAGCTGTTTTTT. This gives the protein CSVGQNTGELFF.

The rearrangement links TRBV4-2 to TRBJ2-3; 10 bases agree with TRBD2. This CDR3 has 18 residues. V lost 1 base and J lost 4; bases outside the gene matches: 11. CDR1 and CDR2 from the germline V gene are LGHNA and YNFKEQ. The CDR3: CASSQVGGGTSASDTQYF. CDR3 coding DNA: TGTGCCAGCAGCCAAGTAGGCGGCGGGACTAGCGCATCAGATACGCAGTATTTT.

The chain links TRBV14 to TRBJ2-3; D might be TRBD2 (5 bases). The germline V gene encodes CDR1 SGHDN and CDR2 FVKESK. With 1 base removed from V and 2 bases from J, the gap between germline ends came to 10 bases. The CDR3 is made up of 15 amino acids. The CDR3 coding sequence is TGTGCCAGCAGCCAAGTAGGAGCGGCCACAGATACGCAGTATTTT. The encoded protein is CASSQVGAATDTQYF.

This clonotype was seen more than once but under ten times. This chain connects TRBV4-2 to TRBJ2-3; D tentatively fits TRBD1 or TRBD2 (5 bases each). Germline CDR1 and CDR2: LGHNA and YNFKEQ. Trimming pared 0 bases from V and 0 bases from J, leaving 13 bases between. CDR3 length: 17 residues. CDR3 in amino acids: CASSQDVWGSSTDTQYF. CDR3 coding DNA: TGTGCCAGCAGCCAAGACGTGTGGGGGTCTAGCACAGATACGCAGTATTTT.

This chain connects TRBV20-1 to TRBJ2-7; 10 nucleotides agree with TRBD2. This CDR3 has 15 residues. The J segment lost 3 bases and the V segment lost 1 base, leaving 6 bases of the junction unmatched. Looked up from germline, CDR1 is DFQATT and CDR2 is SNEGSKA (reference sequence). CDR3 protein: CSARALAGDYYEQYV. The CDR3 nucleotides read TGCAGTGCTAGAGCCCTAGCGGGGGATTACTACGAGCAGTACGTC.

This chain joins TRBV20-1 and TRBJ2-1; maybe TRBD2 (5 bases). The CDR3 has 13 residues. Per germline, CDR1 DFQATT and CDR2 SNEGSKA (reference sequence). V was shortened by 3 bases and J by 5 bases, with 11 bases between the two germline ends. The CDR3 loop reads CSARVGLNNEQFF. The CDR3, as DNA: TGCAGTGCTAGGGTCGGACTTAACAATGAGCAGTTCTTC.

The V call is TRBV28, the J call TRBJ2-7; D ambiguous. V gave up 5 bases and J gave up 4 bases, with 9 bases separating them. The CDR3 has 12 amino acids. The germline gives CDR1 MDHEN, CDR2 SYDVKM. The CDR3 spells CASSKKGYEQYV. In DNA, the CDR3 is TGTGCCAGCAGTAAAAAGGGTTACGAGCAGTACGTC.

This clonotype was seen ten or more times. The rearrangement links TRBV5-1 to TRBJ2-2, with TRBD2 as a possible D gene (5 bases). Germline loops: CDR1 SGHRS, CDR2 YFSETQ. The CDR3 contains 14 residues. The ends were cut back, 0 bases at V and 2 bases at J, with 5 bases in the middle. Here the CDR3 reads CASSLAGNTGELFF. The CDR3 DNA reads as TGCGCCAGCAGCTTGGCGGGAAACACCGGGGAGCTGTTTTTT. The entire variable domain, with the rest obtained from reference TRBV5-1 and TRBJ2-2, is as follows: KAGVTQTPRYLIKTRGQQVTLSCSPISGHRSVSWYQQTPGQGLQFLFEYFSETQRNKGNFPGRFSGRQFSNSRSEMNVSTLELGDSALYLCASSLAGNTGELFFGEGSRLTVL.

This chain joins TRBV7-2 and TRBJ2-3; TRBD2 matches 10 bases. Germline CDR1 SGHTA, CDR2 FQGNSA. The ends lost 5 bases at V and 5 bases at J; junction bases unmatched: 10. The CDR3 is 16 amino acids. Here the CDR3 reads CASSPRLAGLLDTQYF. The CDR3 DNA follows: TGTGCCAGCAGCCCCAGACTAGCGGGTCTTTTAGATACGCAGTATTTT.

V and J are TRBV4-3 and TRBJ1-2; TRBD1 agrees at 7 bases. The ends lost 4 bases at V and 8 bases at J; junction bases unmatched: 4. Germline assignment: CDR1 LGHNA and CDR2 YSLEER. The CDR3 loop spans 12 amino acids. This chain's CDR3 is CASSRTGAGYTF. DNA for the CDR3: TGCGCCAGCAGCCGAACAGGGGCAGGCTACACCTTC.

The table lists this clonotype with a few counts. The gene calls are TRBV19 and TRBJ2-3; TRBD2 matches at 9 bases. The CDR3 consists of 15 residues. The trim removed 3 bases at V and 8 bases at J, leaving 9 bases unmatched. CDR1 and CDR2 (germline): LNHDA, SQIVND (reference sequence). CDR3: CASSIPGLARGTQYF. The CDR3 DNA sequence: TGTGCCAGTAGTATCCCGGGACTAGCTCGGGGTACGCAGTATTTT.

Only a few counts were recorded for this clonotype. The chain has TRBV7-2 and TRBJ1-5, with D maybe TRBD1 (5 bases). Germline-derived CDR1 and CDR2 are SGHTA and FQGNSA. This CDR3 is built from 14 residues. The germline V and J ends were trimmed by 1 base and 3 bases, with 7 bases remaining between them. CDR3 region: CASSLVGTNQPQHF. CDR3 nucleotide sequence: TGTGCCAGCAGCTTAGTTGGGACCAATCAGCCCCAGCATTTT.

In this sample, this clonotype turned up many times. The chain employs TRBV11-2 and TRBJ2-3; D is uncertain. With 5 bases removed from V and 0 bases from J, the gap between germline ends came to 9 bases. Germline V gene data show CDR1 as SGHAT and CDR2 as FQNNGV. The length of the CDR3 is 14 residues. The CDR3 loop reads CASSPIRSTDTQYF. Here the CDR3 DNA reads TGTGCCAGCAGCCCCATCCGTAGCACAGATACGCAGTATTTT.

A few counts support this clonotype. The chain carries TRBV3-1 and TRBJ2-5; 9 bases are shared with TRBD2. The CDR3 is 16 amino acids. From germline, CDR1 is LGHDT and CDR2 YNNKEL (reference sequence). Unmatched junction bases numbered 11, after V lost 5 bases and J lost 4 bases. The CDR3 DNA follows: TGTGCCAGCAGCTATTTAAATAGCGGGGGCGGAGAGACCCAGTACTTC. This sequence encodes CASSYLNSGGGETQYF.

This chain uses TRBV7-3 with TRBJ2-3; D may match TRBD1 or TRBD2 (5 bases each). Deletions cut 5 bases from V and 6 bases from J, with 15 bases between. CDR1 is SGHTA and CDR2 is FQGTGA in the germline V gene. This CDR3 has 14 amino acids. The CDR3 DNA follows: TGTGCCAGCAGCCCGGGACGTCCGCCCGATACGCAGTATTTT. Amino acid sequence: CASSPGRPPDTQYF. Using reference TRBV7-3 and TRBJ2-3 for the parts outside the CDR3, the full variable domain is GAGVSQTPSNKVTEKGKYVELRCDPISGHTALYWYRQSLGQGPEFLIYFQGTGAADDSGLPNDRFFAVRPEGSVSTLKIQRTERGDSAVYLCASSPGRPPDTQYFGPGTRLTVL.

This clonotype was detected a few times. V is TRBV9 and J is TRBJ1-4; D is undetermined. V was clipped by 4 bases and J by 8 bases, with 18 bases between them. The germline V gene has CDR1 SGDLS and CDR2 YYNGEE. The length of the CDR3 is 15 residues. CDR3 sequence: CASSPTGRVGEKLFF. In DNA form, the CDR3 reads TGTGCCAGCAGCCCTACGGGGAGGGTTGGGGAAAAACTGTTTTTT.

The chain uses TRBV6-1 and TRBJ2-1, with TRBD2 as a possible D gene (5 bases). The CDR3 contains 12 residues. The germline V gene encodes CDR1 MNHNS and CDR2 SASEGT. The ends were cut back, 8 bases at V and 3 bases at J, with 8 bases in the middle. Written as DNA, the CDR3 is TGTGCCAGCGAACGGGACTACAATGAGCAGTTCTTC. This sequence encodes CASERDYNEQFF.

The chain recombines TRBV4-3 with TRBJ2-7; either TRBD1 or TRBD2 may fit D (5 bases each). CDR3 size: 15 residues. V was trimmed by 4 bases and J by 7 bases, leaving 20 bases between them. CDR1 LGHNA and CDR2 YSLEER come from the germline V gene. Written as DNA, the CDR3 is TGCGCCAGCAGCCGGGATCCCGGGACGGCGAGGGAGCAGTACTTC. The encoded protein is CASSRDPGTAREQYF.

Only a few counts were recorded for this clonotype. This rearrangement joins TRBV5-5 to TRBJ1-6, with D perhaps matching TRBD1 (5 bases). Germline CDR1 SGHKS, CDR2 YYEKEE (reference sequence). V dropped 3 bases and J dropped 8 bases, with 15 bases sitting between them. The CDR3 sequence is 15 residues long. CDR3 sequence reads: CASSSFPGEDSPLHF. For the CDR3, the DNA is TGTGCCAGCAGCTCCTTCCCGGGGGAGGATTCACCCCTCCACTTT. The variable domain in full, completed from reference TRBV5-5 and TRBJ1-6, reads DAGVTQSPTHLIKTRGQQVTLRCSPISGHKSVSWYQQVLGQGPQFIFQYYEKEERGRGNFPDRFSARQFPNYSSELNVNALLLGDSALYLCASSSFPGEDSPLHFGNGTRLTVT.

The table lists this clonotype with a few counts. J is TRBJ1-1 and V is TRBV4-1; D is undetermined. Germline V gives CDR1 MGHRA, CDR2 YSYEKL. The CDR3 spans 15 residues. V lost 2 bases to trimming and J lost 1 base, with 11 bases between them. CDR3 DNA: TGCGCCAGCAGCCAACTCAGGTTCCGGAACACTGAAGCTTTCTTT. Its protein is CASSQLRFRNTEAFF.

The genes are TRBV6-2 or TRBV6-3 and TRBJ2-7; maybe TRBD1 (6 bases). Germline CDR1 is MNHEY and CDR2 is SVGEGT. The CDR3 loop spans 14 amino acids. V was clipped by 5 bases and J by 1 base, with 12 bases between them. CDR3 amino acids: CASSDPTGSYEQYF. CDR3 in DNA: TGTGCCAGCAGTGACCCGACAGGTTCCTACGAGCAGTACTTC.

This clonotype was seen more than once but under ten times. V is TRBV3-1 and J is TRBJ1-1; D call uncertain. Germline CDR1 is LGHDT and CDR2 is YNNKEL (reference sequence). The CDR3 totals 12 residues. V gave up 4 bases and J gave up 4 bases, with 7 bases separating them. The CDR3 nucleotides read TGTGCCAGCAGCCGCCCGGGCACTGAAGCTTTCTTT. Its protein is CASSRPGTEAFF.

There are a few counts of this clonotype. V is TRBV25-1 and J is TRBJ2-3; D remains unclear. Looked up from germline, CDR1 is MGHDK and CDR2 is SYGVNS. The ends were cut back, 2 bases at V and 1 base at J, with 28 bases in the middle. The CDR3 runs 21 residues. The CDR3 DNA is TGTGCCAGCAGTGAAGGCCAGTATGTTTCGTTTGAGGAACCGCGCACAGATACGCAGTATTTT. This sequence encodes CASSEGQYVSFEEPRTDTQYF. Supplemented by reference TRBV25-1 and TRBJ2-3, the full variable domain reads EADIYQTPRYLVIGTGKKITLECSQTMGHDKMYWYQQDPGMELHLIHYSYGVNSTEKGDLSSESTVSRIRTEHFPLTLESARPSHTSQYLCASSEGQYVSFEEPRTDTQYFGPGTRLTVL.

V gene TRBV7-2 combines with J gene TRBJ2-3; tentative D call: TRBD1 (6 bases). Trimming removed 5 bases at V and 0 bases at J, with 12 bases between. The V gene's germline CDR1 is SGHTA and CDR2 FQGNSA. The length of the CDR3 is 15 residues. The CDR3 loop is CASSPGTSSTDTQYF. The CDR3 DNA reads as TGTGCCAGCAGCCCCGGGACATCCAGCACAGATACGCAGTATTTT.

This clonotype was picked up a small number of times. V gene TRBV27 combines with J gene TRBJ2-7; perhaps TRBD2 as D (7 bases). Germline CDR1 and CDR2: MNHEY and SMNVEV (reference sequence). V was clipped by 6 bases and J by 3 bases, with 12 bases between them. The CDR3 has 13 residues. The CDR3 sequence is CASRGLGGYEQYV. DNA for the CDR3: TGTGCCAGCAGAGGACTAGGGGGCTACGAGCAGTACGTC.

This clonotype has more than one count but fewer than ten. This chain connects TRBV9 to TRBJ1-4; the D gene is possibly TRBD1 (6 bases). The V end lost 3 bases, the J end lost 8 bases, and 14 bases lay between the germline ends. The CDR3 sequence is 14 residues long. Germline CDR1 reads SGDLS; CDR2 reads YYNGEE. The CDR3 here is CASSGTGSREKLFF. For the CDR3, the DNA is TGTGCCAGCAGCGGAACAGGGTCGCGGGAAAAACTGTTTTTT.

J is TRBJ1-6 and V is TRBV25-1; D gene ambiguous. From germline, CDR1 is MGHDK and CDR2 SYGVNS. This CDR3 is 16 amino acids long. V lost 3 bases to trimming and J lost 6 bases, with 15 bases between them. The CDR3 region has the DNA TGTGCCAGCAGTGACCCCCGGAGACCGCGTAATTCACCCCTCCACTTT. Protein: CASSDPRRPRNSPLHF.

The chain employs TRBV2 and TRBJ1-2; D is possibly TRBD1 (5 bases). The V and J ends lost 6 bases and 2 bases respectively, with 10 bases between them. This CDR3 is 13 amino acids long. Germline V lookup: CDR1 SNHLY, CDR2 FYNNEI. The CDR3 coding sequence is TGTGCCAGCAGAGCGACAGAGAACTATGGCTACACCTTC. Amino acid sequence: CASRATENYGYTF. Full variable domain (missing parts from reference TRBV2 and TRBJ1-2): EPEVTQTPSHQVTQMGQEVILRCVPISNHLYFYWYRQILGQKVEFLVSFYNNEISEKSEIFDDQFSVERPDGSNFTLKIRSTKLEDSAMYFCASRATENYGYTFGSGTRLTVV.